The clone carrying this TCR beta chain showed up just a few times. TCRdb reprocessed the 5' RACE reads via MiXCR and lists one record per CDR3 protein. The sample includes more than 65,000 distinct CDR3 sequences, about an eighth of them seen just once. The data derive from a study of T cells after yellow fever vaccination. Study-level results: Abundant clonotypes from the bulk population could contaminate FACS-sorted repertoires. Weaker in magnitude, the secondary response showed a faster peak on day 5 versus 15.

CDR1 is MNHEY, CDR2 SMNVEV, per germline (reference sequence). The CDR3 length is 16 residues. Losses at the gene ends were 0 bases for V and 3 bases for J; bases not matched to a gene: 7. The sequence came from a man between 18 and 35 years old who received the YFV17D yellow fever vaccine. The rearrangement uses TRBV27 and TRBJ2-7, with 8 bases identical to TRBD1. Source: CD8+ T cells not binding an NS4B(214-222) dextramer, sorted from PBMCs, taken 21 days after the first yellow fever vaccination. CDR3 protein: CASSLSIPGTGYEQYF. In DNA form, the CDR3 reads TGTGCCAGCAGTTTATCCATTCCCGGGACAGGCTACGAGCAGTACTTC.